This T cell receptor beta chain was captured by sequencing in a study of T-cell memory formation after mild COVID-19. Findings of the study overall: Cross-reactive memory appears to have joined, as suggested by some responding clones showing up in pre-infection memory. Nothing showed for sure that second-wave clones peaking on day 37 were SARS-CoV-2 specific. CD4+ contracting clones lay mainly in CM and EM, CD8+ ones in EMRA.

One entry per CDR3 protein results from TCRdb running MiXCR on the 5' RACE reads. This table has hundreds of thousands of distinct CDR3 sequences, roughly 20% appearing once. The CDR3 is 16 amino acids. V lost 6 bases, J lost 0 bases, and 13 bases lay in between. Looked up from germline, CDR1 is SGHDT and CDR2 is YYEEEE. This clonotype was detected only a few times. The antigen is undetermined. The chain uses TRBV5-6 and TRBJ2-6; D is undetermined. Material: PBMCs or a T cell subset sorted from them (not recorded which). The TCR originated in an adult woman who had mild COVID-19 (a few samples of this study predate the infection). Cell type and time point are not known. The CDR3 nucleotides are TGTGCCAGCAACCTCGGGCCCCGCTCTGGGGCCAACGTCCTGACTTTC. Protein sequence: CASNLGPRSGANVLTF.